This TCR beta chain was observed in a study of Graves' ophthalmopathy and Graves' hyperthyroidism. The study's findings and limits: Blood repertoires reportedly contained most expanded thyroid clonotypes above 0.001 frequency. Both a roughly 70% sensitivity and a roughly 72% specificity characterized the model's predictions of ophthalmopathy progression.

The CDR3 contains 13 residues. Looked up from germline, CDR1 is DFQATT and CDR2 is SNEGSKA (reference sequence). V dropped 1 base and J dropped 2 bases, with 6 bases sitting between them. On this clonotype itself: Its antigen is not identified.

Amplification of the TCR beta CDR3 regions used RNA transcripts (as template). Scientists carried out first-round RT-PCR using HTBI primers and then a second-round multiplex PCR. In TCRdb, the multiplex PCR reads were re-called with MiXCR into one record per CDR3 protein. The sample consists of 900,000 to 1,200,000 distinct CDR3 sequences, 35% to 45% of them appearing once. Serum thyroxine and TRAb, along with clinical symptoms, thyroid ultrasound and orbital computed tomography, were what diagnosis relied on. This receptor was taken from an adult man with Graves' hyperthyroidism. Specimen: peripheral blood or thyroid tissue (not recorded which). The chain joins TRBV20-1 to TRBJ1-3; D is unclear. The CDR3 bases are TGCAGTGCTAGAGGGGGAACTGGAAACACCATATATTTT. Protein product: CSARGGTGNTIYF.